Each of the 18 T cell receptor beta chains below was sequenced from the same sample in a study of T cell responses to AZD1222 COVID-19 vaccine. Produced via immunoSEQ multiplex PCR; TCRdb's table is partial and in-frame only. The sample consists of tens of thousands of clones, about 90% of them appearing once. Sequences were derived from peripheral blood, sampled on day 0 of MenACWY control vaccination. The receptors originated from an adult in good health.

The V call is TRBV6-5, the J call TRBJ1-2; D not resolved. Trimming took off 7 bases at V and 4 bases at J, with 10 bases between the two ends. The CDR3 covers 12 residues. The germline CDR1 and CDR2 sequences are MNHEY and SVGAGI. CDR3 in amino acids: CASKKWGYGYTF. The CDR3 nucleotides are TGTGCCAGCAAAAAGTGGGGCTATGGCTACACCTTC.

The genes are TRBV29-1 and TRBJ1-2; no reliable D call. The germline V and J ends were trimmed by 4 bases and 4 bases, with 16 bases remaining between them. CDR3 length: 14 residues. Looked up from germline, CDR1 is SQVTM and CDR2 is ANQGSEA. DNA for the CDR3: TGCAGCGTTGTTCCGGAGGGCCCTTTCTATGGCTACACCTTC. It translates to CSVVPEGPFYGYTF. Filled out from reference TRBV29-1 and TRBJ1-2, the complete variable domain reads SAVISQKPSRDICQRGTSLTIQCQVDSQVTMMFWYRQQPGQSLTLIATANQGSEATYESGFVIDKFPISRPNLTFSTLTVSNMSPEDSSIYLCSVVPEGPFYGYTFGSGTRLTVV.

The chain is built from TRBV6-1 and TRBJ2-3; 11 nucleotides agree with TRBD1. The length of the CDR3 is 19 residues. With 1 base clipped from V and 6 bases from J, the junction kept 15 bases outside the gene matches. CDR1 MNHNS and CDR2 SASEGT come from the germline V gene. The CDR3 sequence: CASSEDLVRGQGGTDTQYF. CDR3 nucleotides: TGTGCCAGCAGTGAAGATCTTGTGAGGGGACAGGGGGGGACGGATACGCAGTATTTT.

This clone was counted a few times. V and J are TRBV19 and TRBJ2-7, with a weak D call TRBD2 (6 bases). The CDR3 runs 13 residues. Trimming stripped 5 bases from V and 3 bases from J, with 11 bases between. CDR1 LNHDA and CDR2 SQIVND come from the germline V gene (reference sequence). CDR3: CASSVGLDYEQYF. Written as DNA, the CDR3 is TGTGCCAGTAGTGTGGGACTGGACTACGAGCAGTACTTC.

This sequence joins TRBV24-1 and TRBJ2-5, with D perhaps assigned TRBD1 or TRBD2 (5 bases each). This CDR3 region has 15 residues. Germline loops: CDR1 KGHDR, CDR2 SFDVKD. V gave up 2 bases and J gave up 5 bases, with 14 bases separating them. CDR3 sequence reads: CATSDSRQSGETQYF. In DNA form, the CDR3 reads TGTGCCACCAGTGATTCCCGACAGTCGGGGGAGACCCAGTACTTC.

V and J are TRBV6-5 and TRBJ1-3; D is unclear. The V and J ends lost 8 bases and 0 bases respectively, with 14 bases between them. The CDR3 length is 15 residues. Germline V gene sequence: CDR1 MNHEY, CDR2 SVGAGI. The CDR3 spells CASDREAGSGNTIYF. CDR3 sequence (DNA): TGTGCCAGCGATCGGGAGGCTGGCTCTGGAAACACCATATATTTT.

The CDR3 loop reads CASSLLAGEVYTGELFF. CDR3 coding DNA: TGTGCCAGTAGTTTGCTAGCGGGAGAGGTGTACACCGGGGAGCTGTTTTTT. The chain couples TRBV19 to TRBJ2-2, with 10 bases matching TRBD2. The germline V gene has CDR1 LNHDA and CDR2 SQIVND (reference sequence). CDR3 length: 17 residues. Losses at the gene ends were 5 bases for V and 3 bases for J; bases not matched to a gene: 9.

This sequence joins TRBV10-2 and TRBJ2-7; D is unclear. Trimming removed 8 bases from V and 3 bases from J, with 8 bases in between. CDR1 is WSHSY, CDR2 SAAADI, per germline. The CDR3 consists of 11 residues. The CDR3 region has the DNA TGCGCCAGCCGCCAGTTCTACGAGCAGTACTTC. It codes for CASRQFYEQYF.

This chain uses TRBV28 with TRBJ2-7; 11 bases agree with TRBD2. The V gene end was trimmed by 7 bases and the J gene end by 5 bases; junction bases not matched to a gene: 10. The CDR3 length is 15 residues. Per germline, CDR1 MDHEN and CDR2 SYDVKM. The CDR3 sequence is CASTSIAGGINEQYF. DNA for the CDR3: TGTGCCAGCACCTCAATAGCGGGAGGGATCAACGAGCAGTACTTC.

The chain employs TRBV27 and TRBJ2-7; 7 bases map to TRBD1. The germline V gene has CDR1 MNHEY and CDR2 SMNVEV (reference sequence). The ends lost 5 bases at V and 3 bases at J; junction bases unmatched: 16. The CDR3 consists of 17 residues. CDR3: CASSKTKSTGVVYEQYF. The CDR3 DNA reads as TGTGCCAGCAGTAAAACAAAAAGCACAGGGGTGGTCTACGAGCAGTACTTC.

V is TRBV6-2 or TRBV6-3 and J is TRBJ2-5; tentatively, D is TRBD1 (6 bases). The V gene's germline CDR1 is MNHEY and CDR2 SVGEGT. CDR3 length equals 15 residues. Trimming removed 6 bases at V and 5 bases at J, with 19 bases between. The CDR3, as DNA: TGTGCCAGCAGCCCAGTTAGTGCAGGGGCTGAGACCCAGTACTTC. Residues: CASSPVSAGAETQYF.

This clone occurred a few times. This sequence joins TRBV5-1 and TRBJ2-3; D is unresolved. This CDR3 spans 15 amino acids. The V gene's germline CDR1 is SGHRS and CDR2 YFSETQ. Trimming took off 0 bases at V and 0 bases at J, with 8 bases between the two ends. The CDR3 loop is CASSLDSSSTDTQYF. As DNA, the CDR3 is TGCGCCAGCAGCTTGGACAGTTCTAGCACAGATACGCAGTATTTT.

The CDR3 loop is CASSQTAEAFF. The CDR3 nucleotides are TGTGCCAGCAGCCAAACTGCTGAAGCTTTCTTT. The chain carries TRBV3-1 (or the pseudogene TRBV3-2) and TRBJ1-1; no clear D. CDR3 size: 11 residues. The V end lost 2 bases, the J end lost 6 bases, and 4 bases lay between the germline ends. Looked up from germline, CDR1 is LGHDT and CDR2 is YNNKEL (reference sequence).

The CDR3 coding sequence is TGTGCCAGCAGCCAAGAGCCCTTAGGACGGGAAGCTTTCTTT. Translation: CASSQEPLGREAFF. The rearrangement uses TRBV3-1 (or the pseudogene TRBV3-2) and TRBJ1-1; no reliable D call. The CDR3 spans 14 residues. Germline V CDR1 and CDR2: LGHDT, YNNKEL (reference sequence). V was shortened by 0 bases and J by 8 bases, with 13 bases between the two germline ends.

The chain recombines TRBV7-9 with TRBJ1-4, with D unresolved. CDR1 is SEHNR, CDR2 FQNEAQ, per germline (reference sequence). Trimming left V 5 bases short and J 7 bases short, with 14 bases between. The CDR3 has 14 amino acids. This CDR3 reads CASSQYSTGEKLFF. For the CDR3, the DNA is TGTGCCAGCAGCCAGTACTCTACGGGTGAAAAACTGTTTTTT.

The chain employs TRBV28 and TRBJ1-1, with a weak D call TRBD1 (6 bases). Germline lookup yields CDR1 MDHEN and CDR2 SYDVKM. The CDR3 spans 14 residues. The V end was cut by 7 bases, the J end by 1 base, with 13 bases between. CDR3 nucleotides: TGTGCCAGCAAACACAGGGAGCCGAACACTGAAGCTTTCTTT. Its translation is CASKHREPNTEAFF.

The chain is built from TRBV7-2 and TRBJ2-1, with TRBD1 matching 12 bases. Germline CDR1 reads SGHTA; CDR2 reads FQGNSA. This CDR3 contains 15 residues. The V segment lost 4 bases and the J segment 14 bases; nucleotides outside the gene matches: 12. CDR3 residues: CASSYAPGQGAEEFF. Written as DNA, the CDR3 is TGTGCCAGCAGCTATGCTCCGGGACAGGGGGCCGAGGAGTTCTTC.

The chain uses TRBV30 and TRBJ2-2; TRBD2 matches 14 bases. Trimming removed 7 bases from V and 2 bases from J; junction bases left unmatched: 3. Germline assignment: CDR1 GTSNPN and CDR2 SVGIG (reference sequence). The CDR3 is 15 amino acids. The CDR3 DNA reads as TGTGCCTCCGGGACTAGCGGGAGAAACACCGGGGAGCTGTTTTTT. Encoded protein: CASGTSGRNTGELFF. Combining the CDR3 with reference TRBV30 and TRBJ2-2 gives the whole variable domain SQTIHQWPATLVQPVGSPLSLECTVEGTSNPNLYWYRQAAGRGLQLLFYSVGIGQISSEVPQNLSASRPQDRQFILSSKKLLLSDSGFYLCASGTSGRNTGELFFGEGSRLTVL.